The source of this T cell receptor beta chain is a study of somatic mutations in cytotoxic T cells in rheumatoid arthritis. Study conclusions and caveats: Rheumatoid arthritis patients, but not healthy controls, exhibited increasing CD8+ clonality with age. Rheumatoid arthritis patients showed slight TRBV07 underrepresentation, unadjusted for multiple comparisons.

Turning to this clone: Its antigen remains unidentified.

Produced via immunoSEQ multiplex PCR; TCRdb's table is partial and in-frame only. The table records around 23,000 clones, roughly 70% of them present only once. Both CD4+ and CD8+ cells were separated through positive magnetic bead selection, and their purity was verified using flow cytometry. CDR1 and CDR2 (germline): SGHVS, FQNEAQ. The CDR3 runs to 11 residues. The chain is built from TRBV7-8 and TRBJ2-5, with D hard to call. The DNA end lines up better with TRBJ2-7; the J call may be wrong. This TCR was recovered from a woman between 18 and 29 years old in good health. The material sequenced was CD8+ T cells sorted from blood. The CDR3 region has the DNA TGTGCCAGCAGCTTACTCTACGAGCAGTACTTC. It encodes CASSLLYEQYF.